Listed here are 25 T cell receptor beta chains from one sample, sequenced in a study of T cell changes during pregnancy in multiple sclerosis. Method: immunoSEQ multiplex PCR; TCRdb's copy keeps in-frame clones and lacks some. This table holds tens of thousands of clones, approximately 91% found once. Source: CD4+ T cells from peripheral blood mononuclear cells, taken in the second trimester of pregnancy. These receptors were obtained from a female donor with multiple sclerosis, enrolled in a pregnancy study.

In nucleotides, the CDR3 is TGTGCCTGGAGACGTGGCGCGCGGGGCTACACCTTC. It is translated as CAWRRGARGYTF. The chain is built from TRBV30 and TRBJ1-2; D uncertain. The CDR3 runs 12 residues. Per germline, CDR1 GTSNPN and CDR2 SVGIG (reference sequence). V was shortened by 3 bases and J by 8 bases, with 13 bases between the two germline ends.

The chain employs TRBV28 and TRBJ1-1; 9 positions match TRBD1. CDR1 and CDR2 (germline): MDHEN, SYDVKM. The CDR3 is made up of 13 amino acids. Trimming at V came to 4 bases and at J to 7 bases, leaving 4 bases not matched to a gene. CDR3 bases: TGTGCCAGCAGTTCACAGGGGGCGGATGAAGCTTTCTTT. Translated, it gives CASSSQGADEAFF.

The chain joins TRBV5-4 to TRBJ1-2; D is uncertain. Trimming stripped 2 bases from V and 6 bases from J, with 11 bases between. Germline CDR1 and CDR2: SGHNT and YYREEE (reference sequence). The CDR3 contains 13 residues. This CDR3 is CASSFQVGHGYTF. The CDR3 DNA reads TGTGCCAGCAGCTTTCAGGTCGGTCATGGCTACACCTTC.

This chain joins TRBV7-2 and TRBJ1-6; D might be TRBD1 (5 bases). The CDR3 is 13 residues long. The V gene's germline CDR1 is SGHTA and CDR2 FQGNSA. The germline V and J ends were trimmed by 3 bases and 11 bases, with 11 bases remaining between them. CDR3 residues: CASSFSREAPLHF. The CDR3 DNA is TGTGCCAGCAGCTTTTCCAGGGAAGCACCCCTCCACTTT.

V and J are TRBV5-1 and TRBJ2-7, with TRBD1 matching 7 bases. This CDR3 has 15 amino acids. Trimming removed 3 bases from V and 3 bases from J; junction bases left unmatched: 9. Germline V gene lookup returns CDR1 SGHRS and CDR2 YFSETQ. CDR3 region: CASSSDGQVLYEQYF. The CDR3, as DNA: TGCGCCAGCAGCTCCGACGGACAGGTTCTCTACGAGCAGTACTTC.

This rearrangement joins TRBV29-1 to TRBJ2-5, with D perhaps matching TRBD1 (6 bases). The CDR3 extends over 11 amino acids. V lost 5 bases and J lost 5, with 9 bases in between. Germline V gene data show CDR1 as SQVTM and CDR2 as ANQGSEA. The CDR3 sequence is CSVTGLETQYF. The CDR3 nucleotides read TGCAGCGTTACAGGGTTGGAGACCCAGTACTTC.

This clone was observed a single time. The CDR3 DNA follows: TGTGCCAGCAGCCCGGCGGGGAACCAAGAGACCCAGTACTTC. It codes for CASSPAGNQETQYF. The J gene is TRBJ2-5, the V gene TRBV7-2; a weak D match, TRBD2 (6 bases). Germline V lookup: CDR1 SGHTA, CDR2 FQGNSA. V shed 5 bases and J shed 0 bases, with 10 bases lying between them. The CDR3 contains 14 residues.

This chain uses TRBV7-6 with TRBJ2-7; 7 bases are shared with TRBD1. Germline V lookup: CDR1 SGHVS, CDR2 FNYEAQ. With 2 bases clipped from V and 3 bases from J, the junction kept 7 bases outside the gene matches. This CDR3 spans 15 amino acids. CDR3 region: CASSLNTGTDYEQYF. The CDR3 DNA reads TGTGCCAGCAGCTTAAATACGGGGACAGACTACGAGCAGTACTTC.

The chain joins TRBV2 to TRBJ2-7, with D possibly matching TRBD1 (6 bases). The CDR3 is 12 residues long. Germline V gives CDR1 SNHLY, CDR2 FYNNEI. V was trimmed by 7 bases and J by 3 bases, leaving 10 bases between them. The CDR3 DNA sequence: TGTGCCAGCACCAGGACAGACTACGAGCAGTACTTC. This gives the protein CASTRTDYEQYF. Variable domain in full (rest from reference TRBV2 and TRBJ2-7): EPEVTQTPSHQVTQMGQEVILRCVPISNHLYFYWYRQILGQKVEFLVSFYNNEISEKSEIFDDQFSVERPDGSNFTLKIRSTKLEDSAMYFCASTRTDYEQYFGPGTRLTVT.

The chain uses TRBV7-3 and TRBJ1-2, with D unclear. CDR3 size: 15 residues. Germline CDR1 and CDR2: SGHTA and FQGTGA. Trimming left V 4 bases short and J 7 bases short, with 19 bases between. The CDR3 loop reads CASSSPGTPLSGYTF. As DNA, the CDR3 is TGTGCCAGCAGCTCCCCGGGAACACCTTTGAGTGGCTACACCTTC.

J is TRBJ1-3 and V is TRBV4-1; 8 bases are a match to TRBD1. The CDR3 consists of 20 residues. Germline CDR1 is MGHRA and CDR2 is YSYEKL. With V trimmed by 0 bases and J by 0 bases, 13 bases remained unmatched. The CDR3 loop is CASSQERTGNLPSSGNTIYF. In DNA, the CDR3 is TGCGCCAGCAGCCAAGAACGGACAGGGAACCTTCCTAGCTCTGGAAACACCATATATTTT.

J is TRBJ2-5 and V is TRBV19, with D possibly matching TRBD1 (5 bases). This CDR3 is 14 amino acids long. Looked up from germline, CDR1 is LNHDA and CDR2 is SQIVND (reference sequence). V lost 2 bases to trimming and J lost 5 bases, with 12 bases between them. CDR3 in DNA: TGTGCCAGTAGTATATCAGGGCTCCGGGAGACCCAGTACTTC. Encoded protein: CASSISGLRETQYF.

V gene TRBV5-6 combines with J gene TRBJ1-2; D perhaps matches TRBD1 (6 bases). The CDR3 is made up of 13 amino acids. Germline CDR1 reads SGHDT; CDR2 reads YYEEEE. Trimming took off 4 bases at V and 7 bases at J, with 14 bases between the two ends. This chain's CDR3 is CASSATTGTGYTF. The CDR3 bases are TGTGCCAGCAGCGCGACCACAGGGACTGGCTACACCTTC.

The rearrangement joins TRBV2 to TRBJ1-1, with D tentatively TRBD1 (5 bases). V lost 6 bases and J lost 4, with 9 bases in between. The CDR3 extends over 12 amino acids. Germline V gives CDR1 SNHLY, CDR2 FYNNEI. The CDR3 protein is CASRGQGTEAFF. CDR3 bases: TGTGCCAGCAGGGGGCAGGGCACTGAAGCTTTCTTT.

The chain couples TRBV9 to TRBJ1-1; D perhaps matches TRBD1 (5 bases). The V gene's germline CDR1 is SGDLS and CDR2 YYNGEE. The CDR3 is 14 amino acids. V was pared by 5 bases and J by 4 bases, with 15 bases between. The CDR3, as DNA: TGTGCCAGCAGTGAGTACCAGGGTCTCACTGAAGCTTTCTTT. The encoded protein is CASSEYQGLTEAFF.

V usage is TRBV2 and J usage is TRBJ2-2; 8 nucleotides match TRBD1. The CDR3 has 15 residues. The V and J ends lost 4 bases and 6 bases, in that order; junction bases with no gene match: 7. Germline CDR1 and CDR2: SNHLY and FYNNEI. The CDR3 DNA follows: TGTGCCAGCAGTGTCCAGGGGGCTGACGCCGGGGAGCTGTTTTTT. As protein: CASSVQGADAGELFF.

This clone has just a few counts. V and J are TRBV2 and TRBJ2-3; D might be TRBD1 (6 bases). The CDR3 totals 15 residues. CDR1 and CDR2 from the germline V gene are SNHLY and FYNNEI. V lost 5 bases, J lost 4 bases, and 16 bases lay in between. CDR3 sequence: CASSLQGEAPDTQYF. The CDR3 region has the DNA TGTGCCAGCAGTTTACAGGGAGAAGCGCCAGATACGCAGTATTTT.

The V call is TRBV19, the J call TRBJ1-5; D unresolved. The CDR3 spans 15 residues. Germline assignment: CDR1 LNHDA and CDR2 SQIVND (reference sequence). Deletions cut 7 bases from V and 5 bases from J, with 18 bases between. Written as DNA, the CDR3 is TGTGCCAGTACGCCCGGTACTTCAAGAGATCAGCCCCAGCATTTT. It yields the protein CASTPGTSRDQPQHF.

J is TRBJ2-5 and V is TRBV29-1, with D possibly being TRBD2 (5 bases). The CDR3 totals 11 residues. The V end was cut by 6 bases, the J end by 5 bases, with 10 bases between. Germline V gene lookup returns CDR1 SQVTM and CDR2 ANQGSEA. The CDR3 protein is CSVTSRETQYF. CDR3 sequence (DNA): TGCAGCGTAACTAGTAGGGAGACCCAGTACTTC.

This chain uses TRBV9 with TRBJ2-2; 7 bases map to TRBD2. Looked up from germline, CDR1 is SGDLS and CDR2 is YYNGEE. The CDR3 length is 16 residues. J was trimmed by 2 bases and V by 0 bases; bases with no gene match: 4. CDR3 DNA: TGTGCCAGCAGCGTAGGGGCGGGGGTCAACACCGGGGAGCTGTTTTTT. Protein: CASSVGAGVNTGELFF. Full variable domain (remainder filled in from reference TRBV9 and TRBJ2-2): DSGVTQTPKHLITATGQRVTLRCSPRSGDLSVYWYQQSLDQGLQFLIQYYNGEERAKGNILERFSAQQFPDLHSELNLSSLELGDSALYFCASSVGAGVNTGELFFGEGSRLTVL.

This chain joins TRBV5-1 and TRBJ1-6; possibly TRBD1 for D (6 bases). Trimming pared 4 bases from V and 0 bases from J, leaving 11 bases between. Germline-derived CDR1 and CDR2 are SGHRS and YFSETQ. The CDR3 has 16 amino acids. CDR3 protein: CASSPTGDSYNSPLHF. The CDR3 DNA sequence: TGCGCCAGCAGCCCGACAGGCGACTCCTATAATTCACCCCTCCACTTT.

The gene calls are TRBV5-1 and TRBJ1-4; TRBD1 matches 7 bases. CDR3 size: 14 residues. CDR1 is SGHRS and CDR2 is YFSETQ in the germline V gene. The ends lost 7 bases at V and 7 bases at J; junction bases unmatched: 10. Here the CDR3 reads CASATGSDGEKLFF. DNA of the CDR3: TGCGCCAGCGCGACAGGGTCGGATGGTGAAAAACTGTTTTTT. The full variable domain, its missing parts supplied by reference TRBV5-1 and TRBJ1-4, is KAGVTQTPRYLIKTRGQQVTLSCSPISGHRSVSWYQQTPGQGLQFLFEYFSETQRNKGNFPGRFSGRQFSNSRSEMNVSTLELGDSALYLCASATGSDGEKLFFGSGTQLSVL.

The chain employs TRBV4-1 and TRBJ2-7; 11 bases line up with TRBD1. Looked up from germline, CDR1 is MGHRA and CDR2 is YSYEKL. V lost 3 bases, J lost 4 bases, and 8 bases stayed unmatched. This CDR3 spans 16 amino acids. This chain's CDR3 is CASSHPAGTGGYEQYF. For the CDR3, the DNA is TGCGCCAGCAGCCACCCAGCTGGGACAGGGGGGTACGAGCAGTACTTC.

V is TRBV7-9 and J is TRBJ2-7, with 9 bases identical to TRBD1. The CDR3 sequence is 16 residues long. Unmatched junction bases numbered 8, after V lost 0 bases and J lost 5 bases. CDR1 and CDR2 from the germline V gene are SEHNR and FQNEAQ (reference sequence). The CDR3 loop is CASSLASGTGYHEQYF. The CDR3, as DNA: TGTGCCAGCAGCTTAGCCTCCGGGACAGGGTACCACGAGCAGTACTTC.

A single count supports this clone. The chain links TRBV5-1 to TRBJ2-7; 7 bases fit TRBD1. Germline V gene data show CDR1 as SGHRS and CDR2 as YFSETQ. V was clipped by 0 bases and J by 2 bases; unmatched bases: 11. There are 17 residues in the CDR3. Written as DNA, the CDR3 is TGCGCCAGCAGCTTGGGTCCCGACAGGGTCTGGACCTACGAGCAGTACTTC. This codes for CASSLGPDRVWTYEQYF.